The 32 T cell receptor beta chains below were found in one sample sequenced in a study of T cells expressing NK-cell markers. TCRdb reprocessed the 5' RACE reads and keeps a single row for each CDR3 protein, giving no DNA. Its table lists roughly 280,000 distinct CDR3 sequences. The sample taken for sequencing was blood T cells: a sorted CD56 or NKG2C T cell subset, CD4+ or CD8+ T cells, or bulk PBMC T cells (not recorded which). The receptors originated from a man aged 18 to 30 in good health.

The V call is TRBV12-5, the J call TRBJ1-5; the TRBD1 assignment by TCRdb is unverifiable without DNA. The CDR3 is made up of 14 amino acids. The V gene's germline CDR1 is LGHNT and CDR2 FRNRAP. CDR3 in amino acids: CASGLFRGGQPQHF.

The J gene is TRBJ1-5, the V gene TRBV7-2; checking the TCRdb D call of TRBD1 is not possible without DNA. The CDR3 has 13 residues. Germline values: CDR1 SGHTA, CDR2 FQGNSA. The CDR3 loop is CASSRGQPQPQHF. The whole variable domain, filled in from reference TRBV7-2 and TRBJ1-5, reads GAGVSQSPSNKVTEKGKDVELRCDPISGHTALYWYRQSLGQGLEFLIYFQGNSAPDKSGLPSDRFSAERTGGSVSTLTIQRTQQEDSAVYLCASSRGQPQPQHFGDGTRLSIL.

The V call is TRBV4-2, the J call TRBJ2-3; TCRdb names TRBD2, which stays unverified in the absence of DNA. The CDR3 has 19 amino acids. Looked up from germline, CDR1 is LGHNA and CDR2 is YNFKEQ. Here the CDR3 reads CASSPAGLAGVFPTDTQYF.

The CDR3 loop is CAIRGQGMNTEAFF. The chain employs TRBV10-3 and TRBJ1-1; TCRdb outputs TRBD1, but without DNA this stays unchecked. The germline V gene encodes CDR1 ENHRY and CDR2 SYGVKD. This CDR3 has 14 residues.

CDR3 protein: CSAGRTSGRGLGEQFF. V is TRBV20-1 and J is TRBJ2-1; the D gene TCRdb calls, TRBD2, cannot be checked with no DNA. Germline CDR1 DFQATT, CDR2 SNEGSKA (reference sequence). The CDR3 totals 16 residues.

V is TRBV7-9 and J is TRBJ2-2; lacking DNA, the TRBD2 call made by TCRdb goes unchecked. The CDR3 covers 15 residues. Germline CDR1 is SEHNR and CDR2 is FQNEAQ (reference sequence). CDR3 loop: CASSPLAGNTGELFF.

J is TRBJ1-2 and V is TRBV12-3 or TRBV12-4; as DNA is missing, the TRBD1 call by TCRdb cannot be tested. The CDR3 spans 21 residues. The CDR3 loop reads CASSLGRTGGLLVLPNYGYTF.

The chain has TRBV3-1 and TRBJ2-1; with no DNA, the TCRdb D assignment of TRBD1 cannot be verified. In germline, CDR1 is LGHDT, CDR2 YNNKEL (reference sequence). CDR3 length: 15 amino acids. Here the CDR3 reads CASSPWDRDYNEQFF.

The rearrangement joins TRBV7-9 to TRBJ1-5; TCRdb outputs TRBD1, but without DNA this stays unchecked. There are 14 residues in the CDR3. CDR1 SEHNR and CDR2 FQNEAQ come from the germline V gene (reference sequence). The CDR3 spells CASSGTGLGQPQHF.

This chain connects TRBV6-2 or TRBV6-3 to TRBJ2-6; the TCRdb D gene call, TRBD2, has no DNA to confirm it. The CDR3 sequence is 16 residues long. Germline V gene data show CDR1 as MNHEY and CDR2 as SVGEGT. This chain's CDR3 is CATRDPIGSGANVLTF.

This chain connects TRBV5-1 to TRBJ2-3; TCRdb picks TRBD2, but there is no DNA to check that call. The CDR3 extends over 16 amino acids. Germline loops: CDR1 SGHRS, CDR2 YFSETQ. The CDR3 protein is CASRRGITSGTDTQYF.

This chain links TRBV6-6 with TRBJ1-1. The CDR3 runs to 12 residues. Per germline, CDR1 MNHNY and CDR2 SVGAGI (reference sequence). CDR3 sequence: CASSYRSAEAFF.

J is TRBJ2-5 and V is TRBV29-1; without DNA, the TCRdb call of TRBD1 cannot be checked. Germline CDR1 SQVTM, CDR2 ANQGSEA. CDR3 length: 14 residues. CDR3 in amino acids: CSVEGGGVWETQYF.

CDR3 amino acids: CSVVEVPLPDTQYF. The chain recombines TRBV29-1 with TRBJ2-3; TCRdb's D call, TRBD2, is unchecked because there is no DNA. CDR3 length equals 14 residues. Germline CDR1 is SQVTM and CDR2 is ANQGSEA.

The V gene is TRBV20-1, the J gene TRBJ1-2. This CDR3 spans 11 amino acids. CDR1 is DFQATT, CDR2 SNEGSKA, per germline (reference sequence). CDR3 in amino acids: CSARSQYGYTF.

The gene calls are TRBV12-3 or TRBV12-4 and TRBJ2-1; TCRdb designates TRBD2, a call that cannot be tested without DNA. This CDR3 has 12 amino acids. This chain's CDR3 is CASRIGSVEQFF.

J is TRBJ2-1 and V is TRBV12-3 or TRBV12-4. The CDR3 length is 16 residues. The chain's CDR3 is CASRSSGAFPYNEQFF.

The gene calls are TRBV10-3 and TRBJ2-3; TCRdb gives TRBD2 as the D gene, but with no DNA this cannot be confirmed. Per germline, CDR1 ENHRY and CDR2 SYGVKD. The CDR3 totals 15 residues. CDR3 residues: CAISRGGGNTDTQYF.

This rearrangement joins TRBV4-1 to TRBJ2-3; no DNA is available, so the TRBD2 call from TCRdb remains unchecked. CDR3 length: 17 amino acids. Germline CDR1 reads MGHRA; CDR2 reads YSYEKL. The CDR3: CASSQNRAGGVADTQYF.

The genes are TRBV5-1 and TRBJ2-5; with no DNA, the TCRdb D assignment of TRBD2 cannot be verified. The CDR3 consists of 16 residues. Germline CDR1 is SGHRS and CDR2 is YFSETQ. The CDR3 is CASSLTALAGRETQYF.

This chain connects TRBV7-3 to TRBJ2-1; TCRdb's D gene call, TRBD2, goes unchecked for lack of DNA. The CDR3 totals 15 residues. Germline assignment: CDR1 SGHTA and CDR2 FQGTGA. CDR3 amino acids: CASSLAGVTDNEQFF.

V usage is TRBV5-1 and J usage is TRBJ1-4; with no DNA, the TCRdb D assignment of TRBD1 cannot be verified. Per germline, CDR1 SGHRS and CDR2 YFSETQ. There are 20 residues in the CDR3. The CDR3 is CASSLGFPGQSFSGNEKLFF.

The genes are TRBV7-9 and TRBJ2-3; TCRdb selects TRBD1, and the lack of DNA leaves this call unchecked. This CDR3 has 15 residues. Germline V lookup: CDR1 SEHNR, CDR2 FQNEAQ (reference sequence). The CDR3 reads CASSLIIQGTDTQYF.

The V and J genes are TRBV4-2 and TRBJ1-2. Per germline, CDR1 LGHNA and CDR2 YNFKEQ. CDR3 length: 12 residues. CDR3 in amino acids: CASSPSLGGYTF.

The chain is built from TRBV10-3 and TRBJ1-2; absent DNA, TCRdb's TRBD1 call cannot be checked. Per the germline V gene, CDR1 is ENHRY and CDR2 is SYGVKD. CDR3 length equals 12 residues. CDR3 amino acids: CAISGGAEGYTF.

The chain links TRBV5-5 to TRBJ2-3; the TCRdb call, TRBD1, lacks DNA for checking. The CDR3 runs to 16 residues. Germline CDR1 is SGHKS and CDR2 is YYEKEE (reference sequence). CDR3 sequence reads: CASSFGISHRTDTQYF.

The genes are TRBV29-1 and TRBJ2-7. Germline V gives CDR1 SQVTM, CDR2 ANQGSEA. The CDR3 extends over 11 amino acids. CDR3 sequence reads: CSVVSAYEQYF.

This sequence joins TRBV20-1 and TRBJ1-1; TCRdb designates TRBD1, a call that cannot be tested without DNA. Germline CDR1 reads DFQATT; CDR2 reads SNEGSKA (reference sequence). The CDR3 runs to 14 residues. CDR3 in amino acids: CSASPRGFNTEAFF.

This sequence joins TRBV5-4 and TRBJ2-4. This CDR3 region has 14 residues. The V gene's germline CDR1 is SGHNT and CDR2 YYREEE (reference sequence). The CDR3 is CASRPDLAKNIQYF.

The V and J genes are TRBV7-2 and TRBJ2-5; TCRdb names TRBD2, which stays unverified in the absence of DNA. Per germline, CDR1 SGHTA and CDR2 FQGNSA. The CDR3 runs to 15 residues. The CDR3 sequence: CASSLVGGVGETQYF.

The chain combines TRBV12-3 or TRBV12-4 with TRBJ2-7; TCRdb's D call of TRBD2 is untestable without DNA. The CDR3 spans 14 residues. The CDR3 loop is CASSPRGLGYEQYF.

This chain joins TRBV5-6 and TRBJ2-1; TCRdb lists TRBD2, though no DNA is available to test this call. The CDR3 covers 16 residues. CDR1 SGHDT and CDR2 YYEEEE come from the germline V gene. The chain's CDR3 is CASSPRVANSYNEQFF.